This entry lists 32 T cell receptor beta chains sequenced from one sample in a study of human T cells and chemical hapten exposure. Each CDR3 protein is one row after TCRdb ran MiXCR on the RACE reads. The sample shows under 450,000 distinct CDR3 sequences, around 6% of them seen only once. As to time point: patch test 2, 6 weeks after DPC sensitization. The treatment: therapeutic diphenylcyclopropenone sensitization with weekly scalp DPC. The material was whole blood, obtained in connection with sensitization to the hapten diphenylcyclopropenone (DPC). The receptors derive from a woman between 18 and 29 years old with alopecia areata. Some clones in this sample may be carry-over from other donors' samples.

In its sample, this clonotype was seen many times. The chain is built from TRBV6-2 or TRBV6-3 and TRBJ1-1; TRBD1 matches 7 bases. The CDR3 is 15 residues long. V shed 5 bases and J 0 bases; nucleotides not matched to a gene: 6. Per germline, CDR1 MNHEY and CDR2 SVGEGT. CDR3 region: CASSPKQGMNTEAFF. The CDR3 nucleotides read TGTGCCAGCAGTCCCAAACAGGGGATGAACACTGAAGCTTTCTTT.

A few counts support this clonotype. The chain has TRBV28 and TRBJ2-2; the match to TRBD2 covers 8 bases. Germline V gives CDR1 MDHEN, CDR2 SYDVKM. CDR3 length equals 15 residues. V was clipped by 6 bases and J by 4 bases; unmatched bases: 7. CDR3 amino acids: CASRPGGVGTGELFF. The CDR3 DNA is TGTGCCAGCAGGCCCGGGGGGGTCGGCACCGGGGAGCTGTTTTTT.

The rearrangement uses TRBV4-3 and TRBJ1-6; D gene unclear. With 2 bases removed from V and 8 bases from J, the gap between germline ends came to 7 bases. Germline loops: CDR1 LGHNA, CDR2 YSLEER. The CDR3 contains 13 residues. The CDR3 loop is CASSQYLDSPLHF. DNA for the CDR3: TGCGCCAGCAGCCAATATTTGGATTCACCCCTCCACTTT.

This clonotype was recorded at least ten times. The chain carries TRBV6-2 or TRBV6-3 and TRBJ1-5; D is possibly TRBD1 (6 bases). This CDR3 is built from 13 residues. The germline V and J ends were trimmed by 8 bases and 1 base, with 9 bases remaining between them. Per the germline V gene, CDR1 is MNHEY and CDR2 is SVGEGT. CDR3 in DNA: TGTGCCAGCGGCCAGGGGAGCAATCAGCCCCAGCATTTT. This sequence encodes CASGQGSNQPQHF.

The V and J genes are TRBV20-1 and TRBJ1-1, with D possibly TRBD1 on 6 matching bases. The CDR3 has 12 amino acids. Germline V gene sequence: CDR1 DFQATT, CDR2 SNEGSKA (reference sequence). Trimming took 6 bases from V and 1 from J, leaving 9 bases between them. CDR3 in DNA: TGCAGTGCAACGACAGGGAACACTGAAGCTTTCTTT. It is translated as CSATTGNTEAFF.

This clonotype was counted many times. V usage is TRBV6-4 and J usage is TRBJ2-1, with TRBD2 matching over 8 bases. J gave up 3 bases and V 0 bases, and 4 bases lay outside the gene matches. The germline V gene has CDR1 MRHNA and CDR2 SNTAGT. The CDR3 contains 16 residues. In nucleotides, the CDR3 is TGTGCCAGCAGTGACTCGGGCGGGGGGAACTACAATGAGCAGTTCTTC. Its protein product is CASSDSGGGNYNEQFF.

The V and J genes are TRBV12-3 or TRBV12-4 and TRBJ2-5; D is undetermined. The CDR3 runs 12 residues. V gave up 0 bases and J gave up 7 bases, with 6 bases separating them. The CDR3 DNA reads TGTGCCAGCAGTTTAGCGCATCGGACCCAGTACTTC. It codes for CASSLAHRTQYF.

This clonotype was seen many times. V and J are TRBV10-3 and TRBJ2-7; 7 nucleotides align to TRBD2. Germline CDR1 reads ENHRY; CDR2 reads SYGVKD. CDR3 size: 13 residues. The J segment lost 0 bases and the V segment lost 11 bases, leaving 7 bases of the junction unmatched. The CDR3 region has the DNA TGTGCCCATAGGGAGGGCTCCTCCTACGAGCAGTACTTC. It codes for CAHREGSSYEQYF.

Ten or more counts support this clonotype. The rearrangement joins TRBV4-3 to TRBJ1-4; D gene uncertain. The germline V and J ends were trimmed by 0 bases and 0 bases, with 8 bases remaining between them. Looked up from germline, CDR1 is LGHNA and CDR2 is YSLEER. The length of the CDR3 is 16 residues. CDR3 protein: CASSQDPTATNEKLFF. CDR3 DNA sequence: TGCGCCAGCAGCCAAGATCCCACGGCAACTAATGAAAAACTGTTTTTT.

This sequence joins TRBV28 and TRBJ1-1, with TRBD1 matching 9 bases. The V and J ends lost 3 bases and 1 base, in that order; junction bases with no gene match: 6. The germline V gene has CDR1 MDHEN and CDR2 SYDVKM. The CDR3 contains 16 residues. CDR3 coding DNA: TGTGCCAGCAGTTTTTGGGACAGGGAGCCGAACACTGAAGCTTTCTTT. It specifies CASSFWDREPNTEAFF.

This clonotype was found a few times. V and J are TRBV9 and TRBJ2-3; TRBD2 matches 9 bases. Germline trimming cut 4 bases from V and 6 bases from J; bases unmatched to any gene: 12. Germline-derived CDR1 and CDR2 are SGDLS and YYNGEE. The CDR3 is 16 residues long. The CDR3 DNA reads as TGTGCCAGCAGCCCCCGGGGAGCGGGGGGTTTCGATACGCAGTATTTT. It specifies CASSPRGAGGFDTQYF.

This clonotype was seen ten or more times. The chain couples TRBV3-1 to TRBJ1-1; D is ambiguous. This CDR3 has 14 amino acids. V lost 0 bases to trimming and J lost 0 bases, with 5 bases between them. Germline V gives CDR1 LGHDT, CDR2 YNNKEL (reference sequence). CDR3 coding DNA: TGTGCCAGCAGCCAAGATCTTATGAACACTGAAGCTTTCTTT. This codes for CASSQDLMNTEAFF. Full variable domain (missing parts from reference TRBV3-1 and TRBJ1-1): DTAVSQTPKYLVTQMGNDKSIKCEQNLGHDTMYWYKQDSKKFLKIMFSYNNKELIINETVPNRFSPKSPDKAHLNLHINSLELGDSAVYFCASSQDLMNTEAFFGQGTRLTVV.

This clonotype was seen many times. The chain has TRBV3-1 and TRBJ2-3; D may be TRBD1 (5 bases). Trimming shortened V by 3 bases and J by 5 bases, and 12 bases separated the two germline ends. Per the germline V gene, CDR1 is LGHDT and CDR2 is YNNKEL (reference sequence). The CDR3 loop spans 14 amino acids. The CDR3 DNA sequence: TGTGCCAGCAGCCAGTTAGGGGAACAAGATACGCAGTATTTT. Residues: CASSQLGEQDTQYF.

This clonotype was counted at least ten times. V and J are TRBV28 and TRBJ2-7, with D possibly matching TRBD1 (6 bases). This CDR3 comprises 13 residues. Germline V gene lookup returns CDR1 MDHEN and CDR2 SYDVKM. V shed 5 bases and J shed 1 base, with 9 bases lying between them. The CDR3 region has the DNA TGTGCCAGCAGTGAACAGGGTTCCTACGAGCAGTACTTC. Its protein product is CASSEQGSYEQYF. The complete variable domain, with remaining parts taken from reference TRBV28 and TRBJ2-7, reads DVKVTQSSRYLVKRTGEKVFLECVQDMDHENMFWYRQDPGLGLRLIYFSYDVKMKEKGDIPEGYSVSREKKERFSLILESASTNQTSMYLCASSEQGSYEQYFGPGTRLTVT.

This clonotype was detected ten times or more. This chain connects TRBV18 to TRBJ1-1, with D uncertain. V lost 1 base, J lost 0 bases, and 15 bases lay in between. The CDR3 length is 17 residues. In germline, CDR1 is KGHSH, CDR2 LQKENI. The DNA for the CDR3 is TGTGCCAGCTCACCACTCGGTTTTGGGCAGGTGAACACTGAAGCTTTCTTT. Amino acid sequence: CASSPLGFGQVNTEAFF.

The sample holds a few counts of this clonotype. This rearrangement joins TRBV7-2 to TRBJ2-3, with 7 nucleotides matching TRBD2. This CDR3 comprises 15 residues. Germline loops: CDR1 SGHTA, CDR2 FQGNSA. Losses at the gene ends were 5 bases for V and 5 bases for J; bases not matched to a gene: 10. CDR3 residues: CASSRPLAAIDTQYF. Written as DNA, the CDR3 is TGTGCCAGCAGCCGTCCTCTAGCGGCGATAGATACGCAGTATTTT.

This clonotype came up a few times. The chain is built from TRBV10-3 and TRBJ1-2; unclear D gene. Between the trimmed V and J ends, which lost 5 bases and 5 bases, there was a span of 9 bases. CDR1 ENHRY and CDR2 SYGVKD come from the germline V gene. The CDR3 loop spans 12 amino acids. CDR3 amino acids: CAISLDFYGYTF. CDR3 bases: TGTGCCATCAGTTTGGACTTTTATGGCTACACCTTC.

This clonotype was recorded a few times. V gene TRBV7-2 combines with J gene TRBJ2-3; D is unresolved. This CDR3 has 12 amino acids. From germline, CDR1 is SGHTA and CDR2 FQGNSA. V gave up 3 bases and J gave up 9 bases, with 10 bases separating them. CDR3: CASSFPGRTQYF. The CDR3 DNA follows: TGTGCCAGCAGCTTTCCTGGGCGCACGCAGTATTTT.

This clonotype came up a few times. This chain connects TRBV7-2 to TRBJ2-5; 8 nucleotides agree with TRBD2. Trimming cost V 4 bases and J 0 bases; bases outside gene matches: 1. The germline gives CDR1 SGHTA, CDR2 FQGNSA. The CDR3 runs to 14 residues. The CDR3 loop is CASSSSGHQETQYF. CDR3 sequence (DNA): TGTGCCAGCAGCTCTAGCGGGCACCAAGAGACCCAGTACTTC.

The chain recombines TRBV5-6 with TRBJ2-5, with 7 bases lining up with TRBD2. Germline V gene data show CDR1 as SGHDT and CDR2 as YYEEEE. The CDR3 loop spans 15 amino acids. V gave up 3 bases and J gave up 0 bases; unmatched junction bases: 5. This CDR3 is CASSSLGGYQETQYF. The CDR3 nucleotides read TGTGCCAGCAGCTCACTGGGGGGGTACCAAGAGACCCAGTACTTC. Together with reference TRBV5-6 and TRBJ2-5, the CDR3 gives the full variable domain: DAGVTQSPTHLIKTRGQQVTLRCSPKSGHDTVSWYQQALGQGPQFIFQYYEEEERQRGNFPDRFSGHQFPNYSSELNVNALLLGDSALYLCASSSLGGYQETQYFGPGTRLLVL.

This clonotype was observed at least ten times. The chain employs TRBV12-3 or TRBV12-4 and TRBJ1-4, with 9 bases matching TRBD1. V trimming: 5 bases; J trimming: 4 bases; junction bases outside the gene matches: 8. The CDR3 has 16 residues. CDR3 loop: CASSPGDRAINEKLFF. The CDR3, as DNA: TGTGCCAGCAGTCCGGGGGACAGGGCGATTAATGAAAAACTGTTTTTT.

This clonotype was counted many times. This chain links TRBV28 with TRBJ2-7; 8 positions agree with TRBD1. Trimming at V came to 3 bases and at J to 4 bases, leaving 5 bases not matched to a gene. The CDR3 is made up of 14 amino acids. Germline V gene lookup returns CDR1 MDHEN and CDR2 SYDVKM. The CDR3 sequence is CASSLPGGYYEQYF. CDR3 nucleotides: TGTGCCAGCAGTTTGCCAGGGGGCTATTACGAGCAGTACTTC. Combining the CDR3 with reference TRBV28 and TRBJ2-7 gives the whole variable domain DVKVTQSSRYLVKRTGEKVFLECVQDMDHENMFWYRQDPGLGLRLIYFSYDVKMKEKGDIPEGYSVSREKKERFSLILESASTNQTSMYLCASSLPGGYYEQYFGPGTRLTVT.

In its sample, this clonotype was seen a few times. The chain is built from TRBV7-9 and TRBJ2-3; 7 nucleotides match TRBD2. CDR1 SEHNR and CDR2 FQNEAQ come from the germline V gene (reference sequence). With V trimmed by 8 bases and J by 2 bases, 7 bases remained unmatched. This CDR3 has 14 residues. CDR3 protein: CASLSGADTDTQYF. The CDR3 bases are TGTGCCAGCCTCAGCGGGGCCGACACAGATACGCAGTATTTT.

J is TRBJ2-2 and V is TRBV7-2, with D possibly called TRBD1 or TRBD2 (5 bases each). The V end was cut by 4 bases, the J end by 2 bases, with 11 bases between. CDR3 size: 15 residues. Germline-derived CDR1 and CDR2 are SGHTA and FQGNSA. CDR3 loop: CASSCWDPNTGELFF. CDR3 DNA sequence: TGTGCCAGCAGCTGCTGGGACCCAAACACCGGGGAGCTGTTTTTT.

This rearrangement joins TRBV20-1 to TRBJ2-4, with 14 bases aligning to TRBD2. This CDR3 spans 18 amino acids. The V and J ends lost 3 bases and 0 bases, in that order; junction bases with no gene match: 7. Germline lookup yields CDR1 DFQATT and CDR2 SNEGSKA (reference sequence). CDR3 coding DNA: TGCAGTGCTAGCCGACTAGCGGGGGGGCTTATAGCCAAAAACATTCAGTACTTC. Translated, it gives CSASRLAGGLIAKNIQYF.

This clonotype was seen ten or more times. This chain joins TRBV10-3 and TRBJ1-5; D remains unclear. The V and J ends lost 3 bases and 5 bases respectively, with 5 bases between them. Germline lookup yields CDR1 ENHRY and CDR2 SYGVKD. This CDR3 spans 12 amino acids. The CDR3 DNA reads TGTGCCATCAGTGATTGGGATCAGCCCCAGCATTTT. This gives the protein CAISDWDQPQHF.

Note on this clonotype: A much larger clone lies a single base off, so this may be a read error. This sequence joins TRBV28 and TRBJ1-1; TRBD1 is a possible D gene (6 bases). The CDR3 is 19 residues long. Trimming took 6 bases from V and 1 from J, leaving 27 bases between them. Germline values: CDR1 MDHEN, CDR2 SYDVKM. The CDR3 DNA reads TGTGCCAGCAGACCTTATTCGGTGCTACGACAGGTCGGGAACACTGAAGCTTTCTTT. This translates into CASRPYSVLRQVGNTEAFF.

This clonotype was seen many times. CDR3 region: CASSYGWDEQYF. Here the CDR3 DNA reads TGTGCCAGCAGTTACGGTTGGGACGAGCAGTACTTC. This rearrangement joins TRBV6-6 to TRBJ2-7, with unresolved D. This CDR3 is 12 amino acids long. Trimming took 2 bases from V and 5 from J, leaving 7 bases between them. CDR1 is MNHNY and CDR2 is SVGAGI in the germline V gene (reference sequence).

This clonotype has only a few counts. V gene TRBV12-3 or TRBV12-4 combines with J gene TRBJ2-1, with 7 positions matching TRBD2. V gave up 10 bases and J gave up 7 bases; unmatched junction bases: 16. The CDR3 is 15 residues long. The CDR3 sequence: CATWEAGVSGNEQFF. CDR3 DNA sequence: TGTGCCACCTGGGAGGCGGGGGTCTCGGGAAATGAGCAGTTCTTC.

This clonotype was seen ten or more times. The chain carries TRBV5-1 and TRBJ1-4; 9 nucleotides agree with TRBD1. V trimming: 1 base; J trimming: 7 bases; junction bases outside the gene matches: 5. The CDR3 loop spans 15 amino acids. Germline lookup yields CDR1 SGHRS and CDR2 YFSETQ. DNA for the CDR3: TGCGCCAGCAGCTTGCGTACAGGGGGCATTGAAAAACTGTTTTTT. Its translation: CASSLRTGGIEKLFF.

The V and J genes are TRBV7-9 and TRBJ2-3; 13 nucleotides match TRBD2. Per germline, CDR1 SEHNR and CDR2 FQNEAQ (reference sequence). The CDR3 is 19 residues long. V shed 2 bases, J shed 2 bases, and the junction held 10 bases outside the gene matches. This chain's CDR3 is CASSLFRRGLAGSTDTQYF. As DNA, the CDR3 is TGTGCCAGCAGCTTATTTAGGCGGGGACTAGCGGGGTCCACAGATACGCAGTATTTT.

This clonotype has a count of ten or more. The rearrangement links TRBV6-6 to TRBJ2-6, with D uncertain. V lost 2 bases and J 2 bases, leaving 10 bases between the germline ends. Germline lookup yields CDR1 MNHNY and CDR2 SVGAGI (reference sequence). The CDR3 sequence is 16 residues long. CDR3 in DNA: TGTGCCAGCAGTTACGCCAGCAACCCTGGGGCCAACGTCCTGACTTTC. This encodes CASSYASNPGANVLTF.